A selection of T cell receptor beta chains follows, all from one sample in a study of Ad26.COV2.S vaccination and SARS-CoV-2 variants. Method: immunoSEQ multiplex PCR; TCRdb's copy keeps in-frame clones and lacks some. The data show 440,000 or so clones, around 92% seen once. The sample consisted of peripheral blood, taken in a trial of Ad26.COV2.S vaccine versus placebo. Receptors originate from a person between 18 and 60 years old who received the Ad26.COV2.S COVID-19 vaccine or a placebo. Each CDR3 is given with its conserved first and last residue. Fields, in order: V gene, J gene, clone size, D gene, CDR3 protein, CDR3 DNA. D genes are given only for firm matches. Only some rows state a clone size, as once, few, many or a class for expanded clones.

>TRBV5-6|TRBJ2-3|.|TRBD1
CASSQGQGYTDTQYF
TGTGCCAGCAGCCAAGGACAGGGGTACACAGATACGCAGTATTTT
>TRBV30|TRBJ2-7|.|.
CAWNGRSYEQYF
TGTGCCTGGAACGGACGCTCCTACGAGCAGTACTTC
>TRBV30|TRBJ2-6|.|.
CAWSTGISGANVLTF
TGTGCCTGGAGCACAGGGATTTCTGGGGCCAACGTCCTGACTTTC
>TRBV6-5|TRBJ1-1|.|.
CASSYSANTEAFF
TGTGCCAGCAGTTACTCGGCGAACACTGAAGCTTTCTTT
>TRBV12-3/TRBV12-4|TRBJ1-2|.|.
CASSLFESYGYTF
TGTGCCAGCAGTTTATTCGAGAGCTATGGCTACACCTTC
>TRBV29-1|TRBJ2-5|once|.
CSVRTDQETQYF
TGCAGCGTAAGGACTGATCAAGAGACCCAGTACTTC
>TRBV6-5|TRBJ1-3|.|.
CASSSSRASGNTIYF
TGTGCCAGCAGTTCCAGTAGGGCCTCAGGAAACACCATATATTTT
>TRBV4-3|TRBJ2-3|many|.
CASSHRDDGTDTQYF
TGCGCCAGCAGCCACAGGGATGACGGCACAGATACGCAGTATTTT
>TRBV28|TRBJ1-5|.|.
CASTPSPIQPQHF
TGTGCCAGCACCCCATCCCCCATCCAGCCCCAGCATTTT
>TRBV19|TRBJ1-2|.|TRBD1
CASSIGTGTGGYTF
TGTGCCAGTAGTATCGGGACAGGGACGGGAGGCTACACCTTC
>TRBV27|TRBJ1-2|.|.
CASIPLGIRSLYGYTF
TGTGCCAGCATCCCCCTGGGGATAAGGTCTCTTTATGGCTACACCTTC
>TRBV2|TRBJ1-1|few|.
CASNWRTNTEAFF
TGTGCCAGCAACTGGAGAACGAACACTGAAGCTTTCTTT
>TRBV11-2|TRBJ2-3|.|TRBD2
CASSRLAGGADTQYF
TGTGCCAGCAGCCGACTAGCGGGGGGTGCAGATACGCAGTATTTT
>TRBV11-2|TRBJ2-6|.|.
CASSSGTPGANVLTF
TGTGCCAGCAGCTCCGGGACACCTGGGGCCAACGTCCTGACTTTC
>TRBV7-9|TRBJ2-3|.|TRBD1
CASKGGRVLTDTQYF
TGTGCCAGCAAAGGGGGCCGGGTTCTCACAGATACGCAGTATTTT
>TRBV19|TRBJ2-2|.|.
CASRLAGANTGELFF
TGTGCCAGTAGGTTGGCAGGGGCGAACACCGGGGAGCTGTTTTTT
>TRBV2|TRBJ1-4|.|.
CASSPSVLRGFGEKLFF
TGTGCCAGCAGCCCATCTGTCCTCAGGGGCTTTGGGGAAAAACTGTTTTTT